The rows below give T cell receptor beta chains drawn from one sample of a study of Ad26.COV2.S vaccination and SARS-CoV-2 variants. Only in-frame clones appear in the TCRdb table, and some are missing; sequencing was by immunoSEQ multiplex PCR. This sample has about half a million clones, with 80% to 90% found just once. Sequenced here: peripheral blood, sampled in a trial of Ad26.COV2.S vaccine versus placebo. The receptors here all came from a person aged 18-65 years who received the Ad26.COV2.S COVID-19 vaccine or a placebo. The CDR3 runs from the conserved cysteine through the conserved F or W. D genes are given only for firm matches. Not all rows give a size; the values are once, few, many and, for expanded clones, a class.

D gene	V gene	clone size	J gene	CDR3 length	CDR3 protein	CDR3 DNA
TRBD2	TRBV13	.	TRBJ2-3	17	CASSLGLAGGPGDTQYF	TGTGCCAGCAGCCTAGGACTAGCGGGAGGGCCGGGAGATACGCAGTATTTT
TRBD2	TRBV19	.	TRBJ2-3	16	CASSIASGSGTDTQYF	TGTGCCAGTAGTATAGCGAGCGGGAGTGGCACAGATACGCAGTATTTT
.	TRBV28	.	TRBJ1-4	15	CASREQGGPNEKLFF	TGTGCCAGCAGGGAACAGGGCGGGCCTAATGAAAAACTGTTTTTT
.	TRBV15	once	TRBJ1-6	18	CATSRGSGGRTYNSPLHF	TGTGCCACCAGCAGGGGCAGCGGGGGAAGGACCTATAATTCACCCCTCCACTTT
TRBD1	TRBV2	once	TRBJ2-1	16	CASSEGQGTLYNEQFF	TGTGCCAGCAGTGAGGGACAGGGGACCCTCTACAATGAGCAGTTCTTC
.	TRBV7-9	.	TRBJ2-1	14	CASSPLMAYNEQFF	TGTGCCAGCAGCCCCTTGATGGCCTACAATGAGCAGTTCTTC
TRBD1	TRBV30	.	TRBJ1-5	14	CAWQTGTRNQPQHF	TGTGCCTGGCAGACAGGGACTCGCAATCAGCCCCAGCATTTT
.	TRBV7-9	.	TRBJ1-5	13	CASSPSGDQPQHF	TGTGCCAGCAGCCCTAGTGGGGATCAGCCCCAGCATTTT
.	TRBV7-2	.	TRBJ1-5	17	CASSFGIWGIGNQPQHF	TGTGCCAGCAGCTTCGGGATATGGGGTATCGGCAATCAGCCCCAGCATTTT
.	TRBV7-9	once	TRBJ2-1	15	CASSRQESSYNEQFF	TGTGCCAGCAGCAGACAGGAGAGCTCCTACAATGAGCAGTTCTTC
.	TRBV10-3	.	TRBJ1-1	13	CAIREQGRTEAFF	TGTGCCATCAGGGAACAGGGAAGGACTGAAGCTTTCTTT
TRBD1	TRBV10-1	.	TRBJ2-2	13	CASSQGESGELFF	TGCGCCAGCAGTCAGGGGGAATCCGGGGAGCTGTTTTTT
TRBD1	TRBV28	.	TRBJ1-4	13	CASGQGGEEKLFF	TGTGCCAGCGGCCAGGGGGGAGAGGAAAAACTGTTTTTT
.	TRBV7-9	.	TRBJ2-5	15	CASSPRAGLQETQYF	TGTGCCAGCAGCCCAAGGGCAGGCCTGCAAGAGACCCAGTACTTC
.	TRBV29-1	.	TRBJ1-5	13	CSVEGESGSPQHF	TGCAGCGTTGAAGGGGAATCGGGCAGCCCCCAGCATTTT
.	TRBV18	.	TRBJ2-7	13	CASSPGPGYEQYF	TGTGCCAGCTCACCAGGACCAGGCTACGAGCAGTACTTC
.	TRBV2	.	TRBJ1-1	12	CASTTGIAEAFF	TGTGCCAGCACCACAGGTATTGCTGAAGCTTTCTTT
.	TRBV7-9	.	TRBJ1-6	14	CASSLAKENSPLHF	TGTGCCAGCAGCTTAGCGAAGGAGAATTCACCCCTCCACTTT